Presented here are 8 T cell receptor beta chains from one specimen sequenced in a study of cytomegalovirus exposure and HLA in healthy donors. 13 Jbeta primers and 60 Vbeta primers were used for the PCR. Assay used: immunoSEQ multiplex PCR; TCRdb lists only in-frame clones, some missing. This sample yields 150,000 or so clones, of which over 60% are seen a single time; approximately 3.1% belongs to the top ten. Sequencing was carried out using PBMCs. The receptors were sampled from a woman in her forties in good health and CMV-seronegative.

The chain is built from TRBV6-4 and TRBJ2-1; 12 nucleotides line up with TRBD2. The CDR3 loop spans 16 amino acids. Germline lookup yields CDR1 MRHNA and CDR2 SNTAGT. With 3 bases clipped from V and 6 bases from J, the junction kept 6 bases outside the gene matches. The CDR3 here is CASSEWASGGANEQFF. The CDR3 DNA sequence: TGTGCCAGCAGTGAGTGGGCTAGCGGGGGGGCCAATGAGCAGTTCTTC.

This clone has a handful of counts. The genes are TRBV25-1 and TRBJ2-5; 7 bases align to TRBD2. Germline CDR1 MGHDK, CDR2 SYGVNS. With V trimmed by 5 bases and J by 5 bases, 8 bases remained unmatched. This CDR3 contains 14 residues. Written as DNA, the CDR3 is TGTGCCAGCAGTCTGGGGAGGGGAAGGGAGACCCAGTACTTC. It is translated as CASSLGRGRETQYF. Full variable domain (missing parts from reference TRBV25-1 and TRBJ2-5): EADIYQTPRYLVIGTGKKITLECSQTMGHDKMYWYQQDPGMELHLIHYSYGVNSTEKGDLSSESTVSRIRTEHFPLTLESARPSHTSQYLCASSLGRGRETQYFGPGTRLLVL.

The V gene is TRBV6-1, the J gene TRBJ1-2, with 8 bases lining up with TRBD1. Per germline, CDR1 MNHNS and CDR2 SASEGT. The J segment lost 5 bases and the V segment lost 4 bases, leaving 6 bases of the junction unmatched. The CDR3 runs 14 residues. Written as DNA, the CDR3 is TGTGCCAGCAGTGCGGACAGGGCTGGGTATGGCTACACCTTC. It codes for CASSADRAGYGYTF.

The chain recombines TRBV18 with TRBJ2-5, with a possible D match to TRBD1 (5 bases). The germline gives CDR1 KGHSH, CDR2 LQKENI. This CDR3 has 15 amino acids. The V end was cut by 2 bases, the J end by 2 bases, with 12 bases between. The CDR3 bases are TGTGCCAGCTCACCAAGGGGCACAGATCAAGAGACCCAGTACTTC. Translation gives CASSPRGTDQETQYF.

This chain connects TRBV6-5 to TRBJ1-1; no clear D. The CDR3 covers 12 residues. V lost 5 bases to trimming and J lost 1 base, with 5 bases between them. CDR1 MNHEY and CDR2 SVGAGI come from the germline V gene. Written as DNA, the CDR3 is TGTGCCAGCAGTCGGTCGAACACTGAAGCTTTCTTT. It codes for CASSRSNTEAFF.

The J gene is TRBJ2-1, the V gene TRBV5-1; the match to TRBD2 covers 9 bases. The length of the CDR3 is 15 residues. Looked up from germline, CDR1 is SGHRS and CDR2 is YFSETQ. After removal of 2 bases from V and 5 bases from J, the junction contained 5 bases not matched to a gene. CDR3 residues: CASSLRRGGDNEQFF. In nucleotides, the CDR3 is TGCGCCAGCAGCTTAAGACGCGGGGGGGACAATGAGCAGTTCTTC. Complete variable domain (other parts from reference TRBV5-1 and TRBJ2-1): KAGVTQTPRYLIKTRGQQVTLSCSPISGHRSVSWYQQTPGQGLQFLFEYFSETQRNKGNFPGRFSGRQFSNSRSEMNVSTLELGDSALYLCASSLRRGGDNEQFFGPGTRLTVL.

This clone has a single count. The chain couples TRBV4-2 to TRBJ2-3; maybe TRBD2 (7 bases). The CDR3 is 19 amino acids. Germline CDR1 is LGHNA and CDR2 is YNFKEQ. The V end was cut by 0 bases, the J end by 4 bases, with 23 bases between. The DNA of the CDR3 is TGTGCCAGCAGCCAAGATGGGTTTTCGGCGGGGGCGGTGGCAGATACGCAGTATTTT. Amino acid sequence: CASSQDGFSAGAVADTQYF.

The chain is built from TRBV7-3 and TRBJ2-2, with D possibly TRBD2 on 7 matching bases. This CDR3 spans 16 amino acids. The V end lost 2 bases, the J end lost 6 bases, and 16 bases lay between the germline ends. From germline, CDR1 is SGHTA and CDR2 FQGTGA. The CDR3 DNA reads as TGTGCCAGCAGCTTATTTGGGGGGGCGGGCCCCGGGGAGCTGTTTTTT. Amino acids: CASSLFGGAGPGELFF.